The source of this TCR beta chain is a study of blood T cell repertoires in COVID-19. The overall study: PBMCs, B-cell-depleted T cells, or T cells provided the cDNA or gDNA that made up the material.

Profiled with immunoSEQ multiplex PCR; TCRdb holds only in-frame clones, not every one. The sample carries fewer than 350,000 clones, about 85% recorded once. Individuals aged about 18 to 90 years were recruited from 24 US areas. J lost 4 bases, V lost 3 bases, and 1 base had no gene match. Germline loops: CDR1 LNHDA, CDR2 SQIVND (reference sequence). This CDR3 is 13 amino acids long. This clone was observed a single time. Sample: PBMCs or T cells enriched from blood (not recorded which). This receptor was taken from a woman aged 45-65 years who had recovered from COVID-19. This chain connects TRBV19 to TRBJ1-2; TRBD1 matches at 8 bases. The CDR3 sequence is CASSIGTGYGYTF. In DNA form, the CDR3 reads TGTGCCAGTAGTATCGGGACAGGCTATGGCTACACCTTC.